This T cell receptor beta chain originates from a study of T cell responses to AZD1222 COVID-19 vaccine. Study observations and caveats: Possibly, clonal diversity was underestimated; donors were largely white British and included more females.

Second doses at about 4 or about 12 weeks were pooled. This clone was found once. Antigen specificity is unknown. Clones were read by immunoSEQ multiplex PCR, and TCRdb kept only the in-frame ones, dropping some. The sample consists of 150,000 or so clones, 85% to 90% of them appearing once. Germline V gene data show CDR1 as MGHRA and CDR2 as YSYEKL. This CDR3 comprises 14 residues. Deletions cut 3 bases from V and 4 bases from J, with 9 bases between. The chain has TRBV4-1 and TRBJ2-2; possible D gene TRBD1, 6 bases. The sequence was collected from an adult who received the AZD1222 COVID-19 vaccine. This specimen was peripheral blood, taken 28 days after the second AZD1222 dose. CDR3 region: CASSQQGITGELFF. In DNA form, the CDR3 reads TGCGCCAGCAGCCAGCAGGGGATCACCGGGGAGCTGTTTTTT.